Presented here are 15 T cell receptor beta chains from one specimen sequenced in a study of early T cells in non-severe SARS-CoV-2 infection. TCRdb analysed the 5' RACE reads with MiXCR anew, one entry per CDR3 protein. The sample yields around 30,000 distinct CDR3 sequences, about 5% seen once. The sample taken for sequencing was whole blood. These receptors were taken from an adult who was a healthcare worker with PCR-confirmed SARS-CoV-2 infection or an uninfected control (not recorded which).

This clonotype was seen ten or more times. The chain joins TRBV20-1 to TRBJ2-7; TRBD1 aligns across 9 bases. The CDR3 runs 14 residues. V dropped 3 bases and J dropped 5; count of bases not matched to a gene: 8. The germline V gene encodes CDR1 DFQATT and CDR2 SNEGSKA (reference sequence). The CDR3 sequence is CSASSGTGTDEQYF. DNA for the CDR3: TGCAGTGCTAGCTCCGGGACAGGGACCGACGAGCAGTACTTC.

This chain joins TRBV7-2 and TRBJ2-3, with TRBD2 matching 7 bases. Losses at the gene ends were 0 bases for V and 3 bases for J; bases not matched to a gene: 9. This CDR3 has 17 amino acids. Germline values: CDR1 SGHTA, CDR2 FQGNSA. CDR3 loop: CASSLAPRGNPTDTQYF. The CDR3, as DNA: TGTGCCAGCAGCTTAGCCCCGCGGGGGAATCCAACAGATACGCAGTATTTT.

This clonotype has ten or more counts. V usage is TRBV4-2 and J usage is TRBJ2-7, with D perhaps matching TRBD2 (6 bases). Germline CDR1 reads LGHNA; CDR2 reads YNFKEQ. V lost 4 bases to trimming and J lost 2 bases, with 15 bases between them. The length of the CDR3 is 15 residues. CDR3 sequence reads: CASSLRDGATYEQYF. CDR3 coding DNA: TGTGCCAGCAGCCTGCGGGACGGCGCTACCTACGAGCAGTACTTC.

This clonotype was seen ten or more times. The rearrangement links TRBV19 to TRBJ1-2, with D uncertain. Germline V gene data show CDR1 as LNHDA and CDR2 as SQIVND (reference sequence). This CDR3 is built from 14 residues. V was cut by 3 bases and J by 1 base, with 9 bases left in between. The CDR3 region is CASSINGGNYGYTF. CDR3 in DNA: TGTGCCAGTAGTATTAATGGTGGTAACTATGGCTACACCTTC.

This clonotype was observed at least ten times. The rearrangement uses TRBV7-2 and TRBJ1-1; D not resolved. Trimming removed 1 base from V and 6 bases from J, with 15 bases in between. Germline V CDR1 and CDR2: SGHTA, FQGNSA. The CDR3 is 15 amino acids. The CDR3 loop reads CASSLVWGPYAEAFF. The CDR3 coding sequence is TGTGCCAGCAGCTTAGTGTGGGGTCCTTACGCTGAAGCTTTCTTT. Combining the CDR3 with reference TRBV7-2 and TRBJ1-1 gives the whole variable domain GAGVSQSPSNKVTEKGKDVELRCDPISGHTALYWYRQSLGQGLEFLIYFQGNSAPDKSGLPSDRFSAERTGGSVSTLTIQRTQQEDSAVYLCASSLVWGPYAEAFFGQGTRLTVV.

This clonotype came up many times. V gene TRBV5-1 combines with J gene TRBJ2-1, with 8 bases that match TRBD2. Trimming took 4 bases from V and 6 from J; bases not matched to a gene: 0. The length of the CDR3 is 12 residues. CDR1 is SGHRS and CDR2 is YFSETQ in the germline V gene. The CDR3 here is CASSTSGNEQFF. The CDR3 nucleotides read TGCGCCAGCAGCACTAGCGGCAATGAGCAGTTCTTC.

This clonotype was seen at least ten times. This chain links TRBV7-6 with TRBJ1-1; no clear D gene. The V end was cut by 3 bases, the J end by 1 base, with 9 bases between. CDR1 SGHVS and CDR2 FNYEAQ come from the germline V gene. The CDR3 has 14 amino acids. CDR3 in DNA: TGTGCCAGCAGCTTGTCCCCAGAGAACACTGAAGCTTTCTTT. Translated, it gives CASSLSPENTEAFF.

This clonotype came up many times. The chain has TRBV6-5 and TRBJ1-1; a possible D gene is TRBD1 (6 bases). Trimming removed 3 bases at V and 1 base at J, with 9 bases between. Germline lookup yields CDR1 MNHEY and CDR2 SVGAGI. The CDR3 runs to 14 residues. CDR3 DNA sequence: TGTGCCAGCAGTTATCAGGGGAAGAACACTGAAGCTTTCTTT. Encoded protein: CASSYQGKNTEAFF.

The table lists this clonotype with many counts. J is TRBJ1-6 and V is TRBV6-5; TRBD1 is a possible D gene (6 bases). Germline CDR1 and CDR2: MNHEY and SVGAGI. The ends were cut back, 0 bases at V and 5 bases at J, with 8 bases in the middle. This CDR3 has 15 residues. The CDR3, as DNA: TGTGCCAGCAGTTACTCGGGGGGCGATAATTCACCCCTCCACTTT. It encodes CASSYSGGDNSPLHF.

This clonotype has ten or more counts. The chain joins TRBV20-1 to TRBJ2-3; D is uncertain. The CDR3 is made up of 13 amino acids. From germline, CDR1 is DFQATT and CDR2 SNEGSKA (reference sequence). Trimming removed 7 bases at V and 4 bases at J, with 15 bases between. The CDR3 DNA sequence: TGCAGTGTAGGGCGGATCTACGCAGATACGCAGTATTTT. It is translated as CSVGRIYADTQYF.

In its sample, this clonotype was seen many times. The V gene is TRBV20-1, the J gene TRBJ2-1, with D possibly being TRBD2 (6 bases). In germline, CDR1 is DFQATT, CDR2 SNEGSKA (reference sequence). The CDR3 has 12 amino acids. V lost 4 bases and J 7 bases, leaving 11 bases between the germline ends. In nucleotides, the CDR3 is TGCAGTGCTACGCCGGGGAGGAATGAGCAGTTCTTC. Translation gives CSATPGRNEQFF.

The table lists this clonotype with many counts. This rearrangement joins TRBV7-9 to TRBJ2-2; TRBD2 agrees at 7 bases. Germline V gene data show CDR1 as SEHNR and CDR2 as FQNEAQ (reference sequence). CDR3 size: 13 residues. J gave up 4 bases and V 10 bases, and 6 bases lay outside the gene matches. In DNA form, the CDR3 reads TGTGCCAACCCGGGGAGGGTCACCGGGGAGCTGTTTTTT. This sequence encodes CANPGRVTGELFF.

This clonotype was observed many times. The genes are TRBV10-2 and TRBJ1-1; TRBD1 matches 7 bases. This CDR3 has 16 residues. J was trimmed by 3 bases and V by 6 bases; bases with no gene match: 13. Germline V lookup: CDR1 WSHSY, CDR2 SAAADI. This CDR3 is CASSSPWTGRDTEAFF. The CDR3, as DNA: TGCGCCAGCAGCTCCCCTTGGACAGGCCGGGACACTGAAGCTTTCTTT.

This clonotype was seen ten or more times. This chain uses TRBV29-1 with TRBJ1-1; 10 positions match TRBD1. V gave up 3 bases and J gave up 5 bases; unmatched junction bases: 6. Germline CDR1 reads SQVTM; CDR2 reads ANQGSEA. The CDR3 is made up of 14 amino acids. As DNA, the CDR3 is TGCAGCGTTGACGGGGACAGGGGACCTACTGAAGCTTTCTTT. Residues: CSVDGDRGPTEAFF.

This clonotype was counted ten times or more. The J gene is TRBJ2-1, the V gene TRBV6-1, with D possibly being TRBD2 (7 bases). Trimming shortened V by 0 bases and J by 10 bases, and 10 bases separated the two germline ends. CDR1 is MNHNS, CDR2 SASEGT, per germline. This CDR3 has 13 amino acids. The CDR3 DNA reads TGTGCCAGCAGTGAAGCGAGGGGGGGCGAGCAGTTCTTC. It codes for CASSEARGGEQFF.